This T cell receptor (beta chain) came from a study of shared clonotypes between healthy human individuals. General observations from the study: Among the subsets, naive ones generally showed larger estimated richness than memory ones.

This clone occurred a few times. Its antigen is undetermined. This specimen includes other DNA sequences encoding the same CDR3. This CDR3 spans 14 amino acids. CDR1 is KGHSH, CDR2 LQKENI, per germline. Trimming took 3 bases from V and 2 from J, leaving 11 bases between them. Donors included only healthy HIV-negative adults lacking recent acute infections or vaccinations. Assay: immunoSEQ multiplex PCR; the TCRdb copy retains only in-frame clones and omits some. There are some 630,000 clones in the sample; about 78% occur only once, and under 2% lies in the top ten. The chain is built from TRBV18 and TRBJ2-7, with D possibly matching TRBD1 (5 bases). The material sequenced was memory CD4+ T cells sorted from blood. Subset denoted: CD45RA-negative fraction. The receptor's source is a woman aged 25 to 45 in good health. The CDR3 here is CASSPRQGTYEQYF. As DNA, the CDR3 is TGTGCCAGCTCACCTAGGCAGGGAACCTACGAGCAGTACTTC.